This T cell receptor (beta chain) was identified in a study of glioma-infiltrating T cells after dendritic cell vaccination (dated by TCRdb to between 2015 and 2016). Study-wide context: A cohort of roughly 15 glioblastoma patients from Phase I and II dendritic cell vaccination trials was included, of whom 9 were newly diagnosed and 6 had recurrent disease. Post-vaccination tumor samples were obtained from repeat resection after recurrence, yielding five pre/post tumor pairs. In glioblastoma patients vaccinated with dendritic cells, deep sequencing of TCR beta CDR3 regions served to measure tumor-infiltrating lymphocyte content and to compare repertoires between tumor and blood. Survival after dendritic cell vaccination was correlated with TCR sequencing metrics such as TIL content and the overlap between tumor and blood repertoires. Results the study describes overall, beyond this receptor: The TCR overlap response model with three groups was called speculative and said to need prospective validation. No direct relationship between TCR clonality and survival was found, suggesting that a diverse polyclonal response may matter. The cohort was small and heterogeneous, only a few patients had full blood and tumor sets, and even fewer had initial-recurrent tumor pairs. After dendritic cell vaccination, a higher estimated pretreatment TIL content predicted longer time to progression and overall survival.

The sample's time point, from its label and the paper: after dendritic cell vaccination, including at tumor progression/relapse. The vaccine was prepared from monocyte-derived dendritic cells that were cultured for 6 to 7 days with IL-4 and GM-CSF and then pulsed overnight with autologous tumor lysate. Patients were selected for having adequate residual fresh-frozen tumor tissue and more than two years of available survival data. Patients received autologous tumor lysate-pulsed dendritic cell vaccination between about 2003 and 2013. None of the glioblastoma patients carried an isocitrate dehydrogenase mutation, although molecular status otherwise varied. Each patient got three intradermal injections of the dendritic cell vaccine, spaced at biweekly intervals, in the arm below the axilla. Before DNA isolation, tumor specimens were washed free of blood, necrotic areas were removed, and over 20% tumor content was confirmed by H&E staining. Genomic DNA was extracted with the Qiagen DNeasy Blood extraction Kit.

Using the immunoSEQ assay, TCRB CDR3 regions were amplified from roughly 1.8 micrograms of genomic DNA, or from all available DNA when less than that was on hand. The multiplex PCR employed 60 forward primers targeting TCR V beta segments and 13 reverse primers targeting J beta segments. To estimate reads per starting template, synthetic control templates were spiked into each sample at limiting dilution. The Illumina HiSeq System generated sequencing reads of 87 bp. Per the source publication's procedure: PCR and sequencing errors were removed by a nearest neighbor algorithm that merged closely related sequences. Tumor samples were used in the study only if more than 100 unique TCRs were identified. Estimated TIL fraction divided T cell count from reads and spike-in coverage by input cells, assuming 6.4 pg DNA per diploid cell. TCR overlap was defined as the percentage of unique tumor TCR beta sequences that were also present in the same patient's peripheral blood. The table comes from immuneACCESS by way of TCRdb, which keeps in-frame sequences with V and J called. Part of the clones is missing from these tables; in studies checked, under half for an unresolved V gene and the rest for unknown reasons. V and J calls and clone size are those listed in that table; D and trimming were worked out from the DNA. The sample contains about 2,600 clones, 65% to 90% of them found a single time. 10% of the sample is held by the ten biggest clonotypes.

This clone showed up just a few times. Its antigen is unknown. There are no base qualities to consult, and no much larger clone falls within one base. Relative to germline, V is 0 bases shorter and J is 3 bases shorter, with 11 bases between their ends. The CDR1 and CDR2 encoded by the germline V gene are LGHNT and FRNRAP. From the cysteine up to the phenylalanine, the CDR3 has a length of 15 residues. Only the CDR3 region is kept as DNA, spanning 45 bases read in frame from base 1. The chain was built from TRBV12-5 and TRBJ1-1, with the D gene too uncertain to name. The receptor was isolated from a human donor with glioblastoma. The sample consisted of tumor tissue, taken after dendritic cell vaccination. The nucleotide sequence is given as TGTGCTAGTGGTTTGGTATCCTCCGGAGACACTGAAGCTTTCTTT. It encodes CASGLVSSGDTEAFF.